This entry is about one T cell receptor (beta chain). The CDR3 totals 15 residues. Germline CDR1 reads MNHNS; CDR2 reads SASEGT. V shed 6 bases and J 1 base; nucleotides not matched to a gene: 9. The data stem from a study of technical replicates of blood from several donors. TCRdb's table, derived via immunoSEQ multiplex PCR, lists solely in-frame clones and lacks some. The sample has 60,000 or so clones; about 83% are singletons. The genes are TRBV6-1 and TRBJ2-7; 7 bases match TRBD2. The clonotype comes from a human donor in good health. Some clones in this sample may be carry-over from other donors' samples. The sample was PBMCs. CDR3 loop: CASSPEAGSSYEQYF. The DNA for the CDR3 is TGTGCCAGCAGCCCCGAAGCGGGGTCTTCCTACGAGCAGTACTTC.